This TCR beta chain came from a study of cytomegalovirus exposure and HLA in healthy donors. Overall study context: The same platform was used for the 120 validation repertoires and the approximately 670 first-cohort repertoires, a later analysis reported.

The assay was immunoSEQ multiplex PCR, and TCRdb's table has in-frame clones only and misses some. The sample includes 100,000 to 150,000 clones, 89% of them seen just once. The CDR3 totals 12 residues. Germline V gene sequence: CDR1 SGHAT, CDR2 FQNNGV. Trimming shortened V by 3 bases and J by 2 bases, and 4 bases separated the two germline ends. The gene calls are TRBV11-2 and TRBJ2-5; D is ambiguous. The clonotype originates from a woman younger than 30 in good health and CMV-seronegative. The specimen sequenced was PBMCs. CDR3 nucleotide sequence: TGTGCCAGCAGCTTCGGGCAAGAGACCCAGTACTTC. Translation gives CASSFGQETQYF.